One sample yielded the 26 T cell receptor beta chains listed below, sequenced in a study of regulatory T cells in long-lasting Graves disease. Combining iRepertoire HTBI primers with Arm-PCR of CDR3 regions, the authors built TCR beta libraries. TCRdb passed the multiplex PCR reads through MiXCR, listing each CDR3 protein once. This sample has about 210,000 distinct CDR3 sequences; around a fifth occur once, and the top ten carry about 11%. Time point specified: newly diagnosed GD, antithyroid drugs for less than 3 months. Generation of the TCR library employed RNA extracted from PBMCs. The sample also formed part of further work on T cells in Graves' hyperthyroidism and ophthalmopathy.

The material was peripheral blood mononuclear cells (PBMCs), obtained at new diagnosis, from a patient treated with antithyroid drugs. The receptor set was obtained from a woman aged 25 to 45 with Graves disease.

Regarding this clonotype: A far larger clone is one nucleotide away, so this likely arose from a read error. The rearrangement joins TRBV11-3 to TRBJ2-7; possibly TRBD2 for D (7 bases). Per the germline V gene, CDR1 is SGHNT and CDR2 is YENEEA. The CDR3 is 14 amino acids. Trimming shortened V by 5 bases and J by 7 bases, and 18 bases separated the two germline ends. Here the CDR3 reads CASSLLGGDDEQYF. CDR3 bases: TGTGCCAGCAGCCTTTTAGGGGGGGACGATGAGCAGTACTTC. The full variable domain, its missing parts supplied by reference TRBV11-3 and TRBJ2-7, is EAGVVQSPRYKIIEKKQPVAFWCNPISGHNTLYWYLQNLGQGPELLIRYENEEAVDDSQLPKDRFSAERLKGVDSTLKIQPAELGDSAVYLCASSLLGGDDEQYFGPGTRLTVT.

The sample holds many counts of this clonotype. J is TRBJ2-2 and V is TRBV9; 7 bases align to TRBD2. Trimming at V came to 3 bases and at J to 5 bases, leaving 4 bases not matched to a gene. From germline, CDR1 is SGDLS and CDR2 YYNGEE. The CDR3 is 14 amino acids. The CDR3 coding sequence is TGTGCCAGCAGCGGGCCGCGGGAGACCGGGGAGCTGTTTTTT. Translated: CASSGPRETGELFF.

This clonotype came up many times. In DNA, the CDR3 is TGTGCCTGGAGTGGGACAGGGGGAACAGATACGCAGTATTTT. This sequence encodes CAWSGTGGTDTQYF. The chain uses TRBV30 and TRBJ2-3; 10 nucleotides match TRBD1. Germline-derived CDR1 and CDR2 are GTSNPN and SVGIG (reference sequence). The CDR3 covers 14 residues. Trimming cost V 1 base and J 3 bases; bases outside gene matches: 1.

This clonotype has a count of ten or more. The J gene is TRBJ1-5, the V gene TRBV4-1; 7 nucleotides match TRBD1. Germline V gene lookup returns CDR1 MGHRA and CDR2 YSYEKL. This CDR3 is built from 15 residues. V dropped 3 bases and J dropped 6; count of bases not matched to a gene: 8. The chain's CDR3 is CASSQGLSGGQPQHF. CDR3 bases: TGCGCCAGCAGCCAGGGCTTGTCAGGGGGTCAGCCCCAGCATTTT.

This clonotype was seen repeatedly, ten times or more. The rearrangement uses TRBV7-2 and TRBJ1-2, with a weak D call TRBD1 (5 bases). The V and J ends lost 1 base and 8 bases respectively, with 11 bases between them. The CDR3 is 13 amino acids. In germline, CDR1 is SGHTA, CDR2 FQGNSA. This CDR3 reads CASSLVQGRGYTF. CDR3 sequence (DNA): TGTGCCAGCAGCTTAGTGCAGGGCCGGGGCTACACCTTC.

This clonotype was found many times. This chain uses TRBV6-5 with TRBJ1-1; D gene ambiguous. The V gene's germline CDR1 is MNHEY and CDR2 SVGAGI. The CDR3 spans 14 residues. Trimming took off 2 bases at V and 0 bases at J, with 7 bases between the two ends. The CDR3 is CASSYLEVNTEAFF. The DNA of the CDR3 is TGTGCCAGCAGTTACCTGGAAGTGAACACTGAAGCTTTCTTT.

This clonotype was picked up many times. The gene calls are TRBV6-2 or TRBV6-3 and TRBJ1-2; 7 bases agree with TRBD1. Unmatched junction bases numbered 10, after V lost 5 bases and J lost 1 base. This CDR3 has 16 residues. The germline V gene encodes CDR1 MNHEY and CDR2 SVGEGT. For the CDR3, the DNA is TGTGCCAGCAGTGGAACCGGGACAGAACTTAACTATGGCTACACCTTC. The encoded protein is CASSGTGTELNYGYTF.

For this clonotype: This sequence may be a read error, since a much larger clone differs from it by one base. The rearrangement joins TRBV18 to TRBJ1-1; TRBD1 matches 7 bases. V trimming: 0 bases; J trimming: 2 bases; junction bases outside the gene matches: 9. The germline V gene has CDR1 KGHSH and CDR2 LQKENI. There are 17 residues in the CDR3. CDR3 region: CASSPPCRTGGNTEAFF. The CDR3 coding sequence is TGTGCCAGCTCACCACCCTGCCGGACAGGCGGCAACACTGAAGCTTTCTTT.

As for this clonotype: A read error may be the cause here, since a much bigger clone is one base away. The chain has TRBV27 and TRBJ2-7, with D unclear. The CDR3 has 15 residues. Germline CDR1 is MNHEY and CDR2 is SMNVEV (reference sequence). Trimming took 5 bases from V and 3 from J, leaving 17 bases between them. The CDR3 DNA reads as TGTGCCAGCAGTCCCCGGTCAGCCCGGGTCTACGAGCAGTACTTC. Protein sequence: CASSPRSARVYEQYF.

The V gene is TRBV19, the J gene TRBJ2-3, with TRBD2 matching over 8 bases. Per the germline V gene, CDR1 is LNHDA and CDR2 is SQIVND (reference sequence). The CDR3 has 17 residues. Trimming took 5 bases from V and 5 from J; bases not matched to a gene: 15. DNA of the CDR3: TGTGCCAGTAGTCCCCCACCGGGAGCGGGAGCCAAAGATACGCAGTATTTT. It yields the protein CASSPPPGAGAKDTQYF.

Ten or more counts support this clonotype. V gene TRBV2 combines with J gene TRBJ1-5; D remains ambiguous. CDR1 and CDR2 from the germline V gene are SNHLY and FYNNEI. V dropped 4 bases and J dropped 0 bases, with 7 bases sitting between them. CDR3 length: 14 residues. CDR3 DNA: TGTGCCAGCAGTGGACTCAATAGCAATCAGCCCCAGCATTTT. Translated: CASSGLNSNQPQHF.

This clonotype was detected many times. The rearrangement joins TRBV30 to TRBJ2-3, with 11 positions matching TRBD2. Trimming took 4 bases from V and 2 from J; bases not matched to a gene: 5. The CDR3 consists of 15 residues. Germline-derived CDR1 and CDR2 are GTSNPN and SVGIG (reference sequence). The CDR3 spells CAWKLAGGSTDTQYF. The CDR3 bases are TGTGCCTGGAAGCTAGCGGGGGGATCCACAGATACGCAGTATTTT.

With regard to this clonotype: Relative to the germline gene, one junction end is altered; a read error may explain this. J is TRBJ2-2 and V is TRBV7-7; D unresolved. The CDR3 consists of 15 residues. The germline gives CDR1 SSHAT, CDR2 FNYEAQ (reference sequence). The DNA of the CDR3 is TGTGCTAGCAGCCCGAGTACCTGGGGCACCGGGGAGCTGTTTTTT. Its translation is CASSPSTWGTGELFF.

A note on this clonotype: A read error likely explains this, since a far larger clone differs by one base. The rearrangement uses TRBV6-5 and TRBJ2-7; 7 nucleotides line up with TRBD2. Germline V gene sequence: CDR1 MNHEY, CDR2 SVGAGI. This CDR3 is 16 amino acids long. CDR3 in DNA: TGTACCAGCAGTGCCCCGGGGAGGGGAGGATCCTACGAGCAGTACTTC. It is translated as CTSSAPGRGGSYEQYF.

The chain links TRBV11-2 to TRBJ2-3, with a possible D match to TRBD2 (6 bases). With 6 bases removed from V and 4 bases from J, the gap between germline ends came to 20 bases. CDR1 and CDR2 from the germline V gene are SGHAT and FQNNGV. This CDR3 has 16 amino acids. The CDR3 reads CASSLLGLASADTQYF. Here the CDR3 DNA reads TGTGCCAGCAGTTTATTGGGACTCGCTAGCGCAGATACGCAGTATTTT.

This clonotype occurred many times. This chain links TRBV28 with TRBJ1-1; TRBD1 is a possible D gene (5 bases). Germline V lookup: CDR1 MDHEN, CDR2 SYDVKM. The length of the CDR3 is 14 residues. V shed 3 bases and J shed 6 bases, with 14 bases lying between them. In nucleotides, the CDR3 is TGTGCCAGCAGTTTTATTGACAGACCCTCTGAAGCTTTCTTT. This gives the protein CASSFIDRPSEAFF.

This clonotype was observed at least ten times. The CDR3 is CASNSGGAGNEQFF. The CDR3 region has the DNA TGTGCCAGCAATAGCGGGGGGGCCGGAAATGAGCAGTTCTTC. This chain uses TRBV28 with TRBJ2-1; 11 bases are a match to TRBD2. With 7 bases clipped from V and 7 bases from J, the junction kept 6 bases outside the gene matches. Germline V CDR1 and CDR2: MDHEN, SYDVKM. The CDR3 is 14 amino acids.

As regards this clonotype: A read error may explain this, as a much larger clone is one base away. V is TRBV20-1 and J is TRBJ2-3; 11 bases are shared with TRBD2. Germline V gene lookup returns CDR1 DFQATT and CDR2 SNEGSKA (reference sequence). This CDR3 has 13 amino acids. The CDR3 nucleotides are TGCAGCGTTAGCGGGAGGGTCACAGATACGCAGTATTTT. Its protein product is CSVSGRVTDTQYF.

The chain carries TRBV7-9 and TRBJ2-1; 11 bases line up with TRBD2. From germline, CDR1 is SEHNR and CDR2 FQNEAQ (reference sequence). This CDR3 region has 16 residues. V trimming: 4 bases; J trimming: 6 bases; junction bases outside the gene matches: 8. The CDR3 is CASSSLTGTSGNEQFF. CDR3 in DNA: TGTGCCAGCAGCTCTTTAACCGGGACTAGCGGCAATGAGCAGTTCTTC.

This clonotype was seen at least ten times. DNA of the CDR3: TGCGCCAGCAGGGTAGGGGCAGAGACCCAGTACTTC. This gives the protein CASRVGAETQYF. This chain connects TRBV5-1 to TRBJ2-5, with D perhaps TRBD1 (5 bases). CDR3 length: 12 residues. CDR1 and CDR2 from the germline V gene are SGHRS and YFSETQ. Trimming took off 5 bases at V and 4 bases at J, with 9 bases between the two ends. The full variable domain, in which reference TRBV5-1 and TRBJ2-5 provide the parts outside the CDR3, is KAGVTQTPRYLIKTRGQQVTLSCSPISGHRSVSWYQQTPGQGLQFLFEYFSETQRNKGNFPGRFSGRQFSNSRSEMNVSTLELGDSALYLCASRVGAETQYFGPGTRLLVL.

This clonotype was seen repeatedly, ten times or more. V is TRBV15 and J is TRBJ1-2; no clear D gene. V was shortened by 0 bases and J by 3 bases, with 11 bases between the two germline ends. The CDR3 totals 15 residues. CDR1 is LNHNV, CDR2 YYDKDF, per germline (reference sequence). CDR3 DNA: TGTGCCACCAGCAGAGATCACCTGAAGTACTATGGCTACACCTTC. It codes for CATSRDHLKYYGYTF.

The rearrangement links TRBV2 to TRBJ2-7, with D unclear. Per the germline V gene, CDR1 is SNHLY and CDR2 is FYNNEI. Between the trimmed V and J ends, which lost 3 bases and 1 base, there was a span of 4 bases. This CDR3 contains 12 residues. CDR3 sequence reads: CASSEVSYEQYF. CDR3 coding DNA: TGTGCCAGCAGTGAGGTTTCCTACGAGCAGTACTTC.

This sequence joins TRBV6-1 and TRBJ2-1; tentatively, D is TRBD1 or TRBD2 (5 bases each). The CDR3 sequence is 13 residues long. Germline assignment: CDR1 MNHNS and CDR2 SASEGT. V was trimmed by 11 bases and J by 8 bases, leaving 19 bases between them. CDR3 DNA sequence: TGTGCCGGGGGACGGGCCTATAGGGATGAGCAGTTCTTC. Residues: CAGGRAYRDEQFF.

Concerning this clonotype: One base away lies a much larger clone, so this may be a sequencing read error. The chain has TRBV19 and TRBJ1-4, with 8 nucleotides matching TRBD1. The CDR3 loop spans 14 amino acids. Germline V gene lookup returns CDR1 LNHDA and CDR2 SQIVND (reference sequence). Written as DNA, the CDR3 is TGTGACAGTAACGGGGGACAGGCTAATGAAAAACTGTTTTTT. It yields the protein CDSNGGQANEKLFF.

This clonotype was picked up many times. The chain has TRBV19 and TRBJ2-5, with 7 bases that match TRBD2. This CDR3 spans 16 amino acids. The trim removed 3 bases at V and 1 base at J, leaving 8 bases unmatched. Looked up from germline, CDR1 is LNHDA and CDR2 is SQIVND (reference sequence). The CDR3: CASSIRTRSFQETQYF. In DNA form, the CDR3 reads TGTGCCAGTAGTATCAGGACTAGAAGCTTCCAAGAGACCCAGTACTTC.

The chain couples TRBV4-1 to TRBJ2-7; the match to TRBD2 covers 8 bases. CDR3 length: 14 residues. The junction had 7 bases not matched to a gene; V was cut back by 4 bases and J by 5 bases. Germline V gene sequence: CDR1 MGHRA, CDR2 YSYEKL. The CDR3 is CASSRGLARDEQYF. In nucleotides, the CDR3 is TGCGCCAGCAGCCGAGGACTAGCCCGAGACGAGCAGTACTTC.